This T cell receptor beta chain was profiled in a study of cytomegalovirus exposure and HLA in healthy donors. Study background: About 85 million unique TCR sequences came from HLA-typed donors in an early release. General study results and limits: Around 160 TCR beta chains were listed as cytomegalovirus-associated. Per published accounts, TCR beta sequences correctly predicted the HLA-A and HLA-B alleles of most subjects.

Regarding donors, all were healthy bone marrow donors. Per the germline V gene, CDR1 is SGHNT and CDR2 is YYREEE (reference sequence). The CDR3 contains 12 residues. As regards this clone: What it binds is unknown.

In the PCR, 60 Vbeta and 13 Jbeta primers were used. Sequencing used immunoSEQ multiplex PCR; TCRdb keeps in-frame clones, though not all of them. The sample yields roughly 110,000 clones, roughly two thirds seen once. The chain is built from TRBV5-4 and TRBJ2-5; D is ambiguous. The J call is uncertain, as TRBJ2-7 better fits the DNA end. The material sequenced was PBMCs. This sequence was found in a female donor in good health and CMV-seronegative. DNA of the CDR3: TGTGCCAGCAGCTTACGGCGAGGCGAGCAGTACTTC. Protein: CASSLRRGEQYF.